The present T cell receptor (beta chain) was sequenced within a study of cytomegalovirus exposure and HLA in healthy donors. Study outcomes and limitations: An apparent linkage of common viral pathogens to several of the most significant clusters emerged in a later analysis. There were 160 or so TCR beta chains listed as cytomegalovirus-associated. Being productive about 90% or about 30% of the time was typical of most TCR beta V segments in an earlier analysis.

Primers included in the PCR were 60 Vbeta and 13 Jbeta primers. Here immunoSEQ multiplex PCR was the method, and the copy in TCRdb shows in-frame clones only, minus some. The sample has about 140,000 clones; about four fifths are singletons. Details on this clone: Its cognate antigen is unknown.

Unmatched junction bases numbered 6, after V lost 1 base and J lost 5 bases. This CDR3 contains 16 residues. Looked up from germline, CDR1 is MNHNS and CDR2 is SASEGT. The rearrangement links TRBV6-1 to TRBJ2-5, with 11 positions matching TRBD2. The receptor comes from a young man in good health and CMV-seronegative. The specimen sequenced was PBMCs. The CDR3 nucleotides read TGTGCCAGCAGTGAAGTTAGCGGGAGGGTTTTTGAGACCCAGTACTTC. Translated, it gives CASSEVSGRVFETQYF.